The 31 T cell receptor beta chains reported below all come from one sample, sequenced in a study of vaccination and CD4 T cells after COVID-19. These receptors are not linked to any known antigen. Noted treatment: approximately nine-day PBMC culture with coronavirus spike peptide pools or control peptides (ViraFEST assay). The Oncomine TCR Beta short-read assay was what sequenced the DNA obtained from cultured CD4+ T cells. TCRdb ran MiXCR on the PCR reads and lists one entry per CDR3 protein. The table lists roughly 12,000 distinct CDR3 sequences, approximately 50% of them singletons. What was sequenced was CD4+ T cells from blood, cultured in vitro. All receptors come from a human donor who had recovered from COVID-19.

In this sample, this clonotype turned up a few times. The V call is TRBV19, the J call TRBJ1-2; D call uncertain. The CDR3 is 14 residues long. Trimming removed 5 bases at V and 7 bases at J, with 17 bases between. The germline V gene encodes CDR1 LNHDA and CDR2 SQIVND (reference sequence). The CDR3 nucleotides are TGTGCCAGTAGTCGGGAGAGAAGTAGCGCTGGCTACACCTTC. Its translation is CASSRERSSAGYTF.

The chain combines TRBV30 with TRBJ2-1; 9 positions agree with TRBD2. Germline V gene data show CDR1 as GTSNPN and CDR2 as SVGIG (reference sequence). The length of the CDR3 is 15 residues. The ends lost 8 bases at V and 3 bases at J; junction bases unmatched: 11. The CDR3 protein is CARGRASGSYNEQFF. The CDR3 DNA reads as TGTGCCCGCGGGAGGGCCTCCGGAAGCTACAATGAGCAGTTCTTC.

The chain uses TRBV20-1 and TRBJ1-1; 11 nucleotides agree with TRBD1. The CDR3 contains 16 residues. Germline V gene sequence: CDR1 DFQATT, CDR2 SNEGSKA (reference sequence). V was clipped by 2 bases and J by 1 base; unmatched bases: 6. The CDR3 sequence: CSARSAGTGGNTEAFF. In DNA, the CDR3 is TGCAGTGCTAGATCCGCCGGGACAGGGGGGAACACTGAAGCTTTCTTT.

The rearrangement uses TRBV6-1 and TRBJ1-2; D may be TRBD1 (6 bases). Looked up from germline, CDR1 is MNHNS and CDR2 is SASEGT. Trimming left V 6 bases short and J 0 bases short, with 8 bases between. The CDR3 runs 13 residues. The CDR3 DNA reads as TGTGCCAGCAGCCGGGACACTAACTATGGCTACACCTTC. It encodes CASSRDTNYGYTF.

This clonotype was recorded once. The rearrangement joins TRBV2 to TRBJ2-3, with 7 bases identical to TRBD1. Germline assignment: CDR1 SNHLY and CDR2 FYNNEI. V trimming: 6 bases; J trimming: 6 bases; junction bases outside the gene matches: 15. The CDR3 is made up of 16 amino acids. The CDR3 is CASRRDSSSPGDTQYF. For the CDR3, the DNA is TGTGCCAGCAGACGGGACAGCAGCTCGCCAGGGGATACGCAGTATTTT.

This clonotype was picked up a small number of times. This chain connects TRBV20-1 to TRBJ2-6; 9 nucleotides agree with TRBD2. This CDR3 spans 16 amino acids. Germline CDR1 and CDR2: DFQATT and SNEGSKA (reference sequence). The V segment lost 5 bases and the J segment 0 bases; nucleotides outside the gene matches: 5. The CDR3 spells CSAPPSGNSGANVLTF. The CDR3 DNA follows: TGCAGTGCTCCGCCTAGCGGGAACTCTGGGGCCAACGTCCTGACTTTC.

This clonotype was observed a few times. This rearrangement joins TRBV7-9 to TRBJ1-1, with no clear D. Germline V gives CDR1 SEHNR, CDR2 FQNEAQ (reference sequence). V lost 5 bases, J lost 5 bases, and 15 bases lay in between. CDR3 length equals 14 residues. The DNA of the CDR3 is TGTGCCAGCAGCCCCGAGGGAATAGGGACTGAAGCTTTCTTT. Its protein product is CASSPEGIGTEAFF.

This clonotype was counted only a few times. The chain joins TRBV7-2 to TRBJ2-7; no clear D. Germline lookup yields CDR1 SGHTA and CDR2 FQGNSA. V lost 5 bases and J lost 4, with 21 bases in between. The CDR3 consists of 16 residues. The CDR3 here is CASSPTAGPPFYEQYF. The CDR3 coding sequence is TGTGCCAGCAGCCCCACGGCTGGCCCACCCTTTTACGAGCAGTACTTC.

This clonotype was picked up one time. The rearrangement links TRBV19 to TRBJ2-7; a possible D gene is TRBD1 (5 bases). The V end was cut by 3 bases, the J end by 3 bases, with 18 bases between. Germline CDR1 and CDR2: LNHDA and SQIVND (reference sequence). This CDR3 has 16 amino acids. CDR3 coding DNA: TGTGCCAGTAGTATCCGCGCTGAGACAGTCTACTACGAGCAGTACTTC. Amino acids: CASSIRAETVYYEQYF.

The CDR3 loop reads CASSLSRGVQPQHF. The CDR3 DNA reads as TGTGCCAGCAGTTTATCTCGAGGAGTCCAGCCCCAGCATTTT. The V gene is TRBV28, the J gene TRBJ1-5; D is ambiguous. CDR3 length equals 14 residues. V lost 1 base, J lost 7 bases, and 11 bases lay in between. Germline CDR1 reads MDHEN; CDR2 reads SYDVKM. Drawing the rest from reference TRBV28 and TRBJ1-5, the complete variable domain is DVKVTQSSRYLVKRTGEKVFLECVQDMDHENMFWYRQDPGLGLRLIYFSYDVKMKEKGDIPEGYSVSREKKERFSLILESASTNQTSMYLCASSLSRGVQPQHFGDGTRLSIL.

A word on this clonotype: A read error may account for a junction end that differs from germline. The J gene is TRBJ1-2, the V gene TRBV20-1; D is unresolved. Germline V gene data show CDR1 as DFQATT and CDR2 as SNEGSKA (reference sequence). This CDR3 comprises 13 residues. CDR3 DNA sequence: TGCAGTGCTGGAGAAATATGGACTGGTGGCTACACCTTC. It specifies CSAGEIWTGGYTF.

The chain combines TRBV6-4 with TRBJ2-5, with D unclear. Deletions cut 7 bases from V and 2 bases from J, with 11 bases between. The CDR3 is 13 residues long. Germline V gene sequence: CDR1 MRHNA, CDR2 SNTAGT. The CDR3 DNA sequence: TGTGCCAGCAATAAGGACCTACAAGAGACCCAGTACTTC. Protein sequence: CASNKDLQETQYF.

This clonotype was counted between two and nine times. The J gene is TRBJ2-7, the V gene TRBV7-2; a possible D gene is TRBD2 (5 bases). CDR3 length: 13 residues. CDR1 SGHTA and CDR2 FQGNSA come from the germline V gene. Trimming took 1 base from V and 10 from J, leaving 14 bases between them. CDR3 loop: CASSLGTGPNQYF. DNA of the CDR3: TGTGCCAGCAGCTTAGGGACTGGACCCAATCAGTACTTC.

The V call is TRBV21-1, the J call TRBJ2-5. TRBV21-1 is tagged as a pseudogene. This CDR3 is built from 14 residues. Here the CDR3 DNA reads TGTGCCAGCAGCAAAAAGGAAAGGCGAGAGACCCAGTACTTC. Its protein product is CASSKKERRETQYF.

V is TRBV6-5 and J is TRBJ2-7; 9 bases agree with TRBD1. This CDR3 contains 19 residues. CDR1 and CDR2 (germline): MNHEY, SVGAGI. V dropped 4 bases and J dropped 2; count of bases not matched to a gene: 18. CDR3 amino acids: CASSSPRTGVRAWTYEQYF. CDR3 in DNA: TGTGCCAGCAGTTCCCCTAGGACAGGGGTCCGGGCATGGACCTACGAGCAGTACTTC.

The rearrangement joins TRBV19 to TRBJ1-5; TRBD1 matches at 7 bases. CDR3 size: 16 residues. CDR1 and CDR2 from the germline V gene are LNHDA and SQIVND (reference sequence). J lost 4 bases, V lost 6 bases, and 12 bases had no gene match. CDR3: CASSPGAGGRNQPQHF. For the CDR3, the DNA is TGTGCCAGTAGCCCCGGGGCAGGGGGTCGAAATCAGCCCCAGCATTTT.

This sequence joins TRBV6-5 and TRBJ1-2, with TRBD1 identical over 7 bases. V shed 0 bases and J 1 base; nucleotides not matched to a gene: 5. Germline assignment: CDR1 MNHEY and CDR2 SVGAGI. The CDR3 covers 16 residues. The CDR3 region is CASSYSLGQLNYGYTF. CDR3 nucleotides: TGTGCCAGCAGTTACTCCTTGGGACAGCTTAACTATGGCTACACCTTC.

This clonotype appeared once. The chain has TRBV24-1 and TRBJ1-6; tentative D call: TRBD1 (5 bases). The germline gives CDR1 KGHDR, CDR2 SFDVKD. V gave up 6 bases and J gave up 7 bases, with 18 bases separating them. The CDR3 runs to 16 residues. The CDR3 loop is CATSLSPGPENSPLHF. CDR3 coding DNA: TGTGCCACCAGTCTATCACCGGGACCCGAGAATTCACCCCTCCACTTT.

The DNA of the CDR3 is TGTGCCAGCAGTTTAGATCGGACAGGGGGGGAAAAACTGTTTTTT. It codes for CASSLDRTGGEKLFF. The chain recombines TRBV28 with TRBJ1-4, with 10 bases fitting TRBD1. CDR1 and CDR2 from the germline V gene are MDHEN and SYDVKM. This CDR3 region has 15 residues. With 2 bases clipped from V and 8 bases from J, the junction kept 5 bases outside the gene matches.

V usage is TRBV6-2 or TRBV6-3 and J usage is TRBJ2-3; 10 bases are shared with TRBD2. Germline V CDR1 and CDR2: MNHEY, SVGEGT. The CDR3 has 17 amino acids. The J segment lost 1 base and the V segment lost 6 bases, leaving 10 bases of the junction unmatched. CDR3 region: CASSPASGRPRTDTQYF. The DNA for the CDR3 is TGTGCCAGCAGCCCAGCTAGCGGGAGACCCCGCACAGATACGCAGTATTTT.

The CDR3 sequence: CASSSTSVSTDTQYF. In nucleotides, the CDR3 is TGTGCCAGCAGCTCTACTAGCGTTAGCACAGATACGCAGTATTTT. V usage is TRBV7-3 and J usage is TRBJ2-3; 7 bases are shared with TRBD2. The V gene end was trimmed by 4 bases and the J gene end by 0 bases; junction bases not matched to a gene: 4. There are 15 residues in the CDR3. From germline, CDR1 is SGHTA and CDR2 FQGTGA.

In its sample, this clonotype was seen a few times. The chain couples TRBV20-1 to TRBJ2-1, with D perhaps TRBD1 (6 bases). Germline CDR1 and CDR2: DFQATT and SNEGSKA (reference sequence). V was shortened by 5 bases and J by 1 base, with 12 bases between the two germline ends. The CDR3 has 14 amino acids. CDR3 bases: TGCAGTGCTTCAGGGGAAAGATCCTACAATGAGCAGTTCTTC. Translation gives CSASGERSYNEQFF.

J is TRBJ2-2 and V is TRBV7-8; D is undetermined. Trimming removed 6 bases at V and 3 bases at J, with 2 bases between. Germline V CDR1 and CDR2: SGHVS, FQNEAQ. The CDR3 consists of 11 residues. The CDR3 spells CASRYTGELFF. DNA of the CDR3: TGTGCCAGCAGATACACCGGGGAGCTGTTTTTT.

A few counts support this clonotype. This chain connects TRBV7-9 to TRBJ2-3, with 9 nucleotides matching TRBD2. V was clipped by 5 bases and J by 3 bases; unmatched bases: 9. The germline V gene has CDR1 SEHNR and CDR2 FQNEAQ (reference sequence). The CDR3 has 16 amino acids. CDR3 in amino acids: CASSGLDSGSTDTQYF. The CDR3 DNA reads TGTGCCAGCAGCGGATTAGATAGCGGGAGTACAGATACGCAGTATTTT.

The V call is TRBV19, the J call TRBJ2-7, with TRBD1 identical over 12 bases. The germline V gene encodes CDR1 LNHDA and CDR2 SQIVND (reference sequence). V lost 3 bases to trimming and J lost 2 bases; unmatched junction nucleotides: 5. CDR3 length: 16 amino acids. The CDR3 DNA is TGTGCCAGTAGTATCAAGGGACAGGGGGCAGCCTACGAGCAGTACTTC. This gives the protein CASSIKGQGAAYEQYF.

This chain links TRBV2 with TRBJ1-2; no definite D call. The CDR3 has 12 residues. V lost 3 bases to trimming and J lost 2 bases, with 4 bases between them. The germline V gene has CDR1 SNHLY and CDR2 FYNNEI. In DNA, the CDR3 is TGTGCCAGCAGTGACAGGAACTATGGCTACACCTTC. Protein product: CASSDRNYGYTF.

In DNA, the CDR3 is TGTGCCAGCAGCGTAACTAGCGGGGACTACAATGAGCAGTTCTTC. This codes for CASSVTSGDYNEQFF. The V call is TRBV6-1, the J call TRBJ2-1, with 10 bases identical to TRBD2. After removal of 6 bases from V and 3 bases from J, the junction contained 5 bases not matched to a gene. The CDR3 runs to 15 residues. CDR1 and CDR2 (germline): MNHNS, SASEGT.

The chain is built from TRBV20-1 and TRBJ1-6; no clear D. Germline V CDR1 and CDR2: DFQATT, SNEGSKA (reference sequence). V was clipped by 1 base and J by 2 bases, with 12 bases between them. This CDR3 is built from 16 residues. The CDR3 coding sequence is TGCAGTGCTAGAGCAGGAAGTCTTGCCTATAATTCACCCCTCCACTTT. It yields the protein CSARAGSLAYNSPLHF.

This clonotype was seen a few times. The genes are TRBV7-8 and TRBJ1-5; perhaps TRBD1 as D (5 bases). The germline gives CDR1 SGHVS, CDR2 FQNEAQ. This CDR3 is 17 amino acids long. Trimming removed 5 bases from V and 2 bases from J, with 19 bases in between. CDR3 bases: TGTGCCAGCAGCCCAAGGGTCGGGGGTATGGGCAATCAGCCCCAGCATTTT. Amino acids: CASSPRVGGMGNQPQHF.

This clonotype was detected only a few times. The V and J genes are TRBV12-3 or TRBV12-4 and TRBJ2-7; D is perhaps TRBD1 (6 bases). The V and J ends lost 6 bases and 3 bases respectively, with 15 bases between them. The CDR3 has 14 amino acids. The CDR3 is CASRTGTTDYEQYF. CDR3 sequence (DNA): TGTGCCAGCAGAACAGGGACGACGGACTACGAGCAGTACTTC.

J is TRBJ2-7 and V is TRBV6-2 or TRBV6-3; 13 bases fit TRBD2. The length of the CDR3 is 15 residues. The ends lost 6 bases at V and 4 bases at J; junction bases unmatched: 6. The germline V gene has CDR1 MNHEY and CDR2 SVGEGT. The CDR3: CASRRTSGSIYEQYF. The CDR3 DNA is TGTGCCAGCAGACGGACTAGCGGGAGCATTTACGAGCAGTACTTC.